Detailed here is one T cell receptor (beta chain). The CDR3 has 17 residues. CDR1 and CDR2 from the germline V gene are SGHTA and FQGNSA. J gave up 0 bases and V 1 base, and 3 bases lay outside the gene matches. This sample was included in a study of blood T cell repertoires in COVID-19. In the authors' workflow: How many nucleated cells were present was estimated from reference gene primer amplification. TCRdb keeps only in-frame clones here, not all; method: immunoSEQ multiplex PCR. That table furnishes V, J and clone size, whereas the DNA furnished D and trimming. Of more than 250,000 clones listed, roughly 83% are singletons.

V gene TRBV7-2 combines with J gene TRBJ2-1; 10 nucleotides match TRBD2. The sequenced material came from peripheral blood. The receptor was derived from a man between 60 and 75 years old who had recovered from COVID-19. The CDR3 region is CASSLESSGSSYNEQFF. CDR3 nucleotides: TGTGCCAGCAGCTTAGAGTCTAGCGGGAGCTCCTACAATGAGCAGTTCTTC.